This T cell receptor (beta chain) was identified during a study of cytomegalovirus exposure and HLA in healthy donors. Study background: Early release data held approximately 81 million unique TCRs from HLA-typed donors. Whole-study results and caveats: It is likely that the observed cluster of highly shared sequence variants was a sequencing artifact. Reports described diagnosis of cytomegalovirus status by the classifier as highly specific and sensitive. After further analysis at a later stage, around 17,000 TCR beta sequences were associated with HLA alleles at 0.05 false discovery rate.

The PCR contained 60 Vbeta and 13 Jbeta primers. Measured with immunoSEQ multiplex PCR; TCRdb has only the in-frame clones, and not every one. The sample shows around 98,000 clones, around 70% of them seen only once. About this clone: Its antigen is unidentified.

The clonotype was recovered from a female donor in good health and CMV-seronegative. What was sequenced was PBMCs.

The CDR3 coding sequence is TGTGCCAGCCGATCTGATCGGACTTATGGCTACACCTTC. This translates into CASRSDRTYGYTF. This sequence joins TRBV18 and TRBJ1-2; the D is unclear. Trimming pared 8 bases from V and 5 bases from J, leaving 15 bases between. Per the germline V gene, CDR1 is KGHSH and CDR2 is LQKENI. The CDR3 spans 13 residues.